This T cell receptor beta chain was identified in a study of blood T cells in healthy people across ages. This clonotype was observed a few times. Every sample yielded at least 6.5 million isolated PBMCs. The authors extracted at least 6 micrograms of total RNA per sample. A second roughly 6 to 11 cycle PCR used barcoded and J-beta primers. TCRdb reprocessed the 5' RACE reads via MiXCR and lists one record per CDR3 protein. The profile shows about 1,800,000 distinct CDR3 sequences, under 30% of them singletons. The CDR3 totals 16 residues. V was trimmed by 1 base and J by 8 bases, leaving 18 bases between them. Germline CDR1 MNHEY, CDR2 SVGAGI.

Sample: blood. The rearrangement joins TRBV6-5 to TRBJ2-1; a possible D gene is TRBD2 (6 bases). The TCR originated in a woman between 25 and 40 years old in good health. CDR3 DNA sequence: TGTGCCAGCAGTTACTGGCGGGGCGGTAGAGTGGATGAGCAGTTCTTC. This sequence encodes CASSYWRGGRVDEQFF.